What follows are 20 T cell receptor beta chains derived from one specimen sequenced in a study of T cells in Graves' hyperthyroidism and ophthalmopathy. RNA transcripts served as the template for amplifying TCR beta CDR3 regions. TCR CDR3 regions were first amplified by RT-PCR with HTBI primers. One entry per CDR3 protein, called by TCRdb with MiXCR from the multiplex PCR reads. The sample carries around 300,000 distinct CDR3 sequences, about 13% recorded once. Material: blood. These receptors were collected from a woman aged 40 to 50 with Graves' hyperthyroidism.

This clonotype was recorded many times. The DNA of the CDR3 is TGTGCCAGCAGCCCTGGCGCGAACACTGAAGCTTTCTTT. Residues: CASSPGANTEAFF. The rearrangement joins TRBV6-1 to TRBJ1-1; D remains unclear. Per germline, CDR1 MNHNS and CDR2 SASEGT. Trimming pared 6 bases from V and 1 base from J, leaving 9 bases between. This CDR3 is 13 amino acids long.

V usage is TRBV19 and J usage is TRBJ2-6, with 9 bases identical to TRBD1. Germline-derived CDR1 and CDR2 are LNHDA and SQIVND (reference sequence). There are 14 residues in the CDR3. V lost 7 bases, J lost 10 bases, and 8 bases stayed unmatched. In DNA, the CDR3 is TGTGCCAGTACCCCTAGACAGGGGGGAAACGTCCTGACTTTC. It specifies CASTPRQGGNVLTF.

The chain carries TRBV19 and TRBJ2-3; the D gene is possibly TRBD2 (5 bases). V lost 2 bases and J lost 4, with 13 bases in between. The CDR3 loop spans 15 amino acids. From germline, CDR1 is LNHDA and CDR2 SQIVND (reference sequence). CDR3 residues: CASSISSGLPDTQYF. As DNA, the CDR3 is TGTGCCAGTAGTATATCATCAGGACTGCCAGATACGCAGTATTTT.

Many counts were recorded for this clonotype. An end of the junction does not agree with germline; a read error may underlie this. V usage is TRBV7-2 and J usage is TRBJ2-3; 8 positions agree with TRBD2. Germline loops: CDR1 SGHTA, CDR2 FQGNSA. The CDR3 sequence is 12 residues long. The CDR3 region is CASRLAGYTQYF. The CDR3 DNA follows: TGTGCCAGCAGATTAGCGGGGTATACGCAGTATTTT.

This clonotype was seen at least ten times. The chain carries TRBV20-1 and TRBJ2-1; 14 bases map to TRBD2. CDR3 length: 13 residues. The germline gives CDR1 DFQATT, CDR2 SNEGSKA (reference sequence). In nucleotides, the CDR3 is TGCAGCGCGGGACTAGCGGGAGCTCATGAGCAGTTCTTC. As protein: CSAGLAGAHEQFF.

Many counts were recorded for this clonotype. The chain employs TRBV5-6 and TRBJ2-1; 12 bases agree with TRBD2. V gave up 4 bases and J gave up 6 bases; unmatched junction bases: 20. The length of the CDR3 is 20 residues. Per germline, CDR1 SGHDT and CDR2 YYEEEE. CDR3 residues: CASSPLGGLLAGGTVNEQFF. CDR3 coding DNA: TGTGCCAGCAGCCCTCTAGGAGGGTTACTAGCGGGAGGAACGGTCAATGAGCAGTTCTTC.

This clonotype was counted between two and nine times. The chain has TRBV27 and TRBJ1-6; possible D gene TRBD1, 6 bases. Germline loops: CDR1 MNHEY, CDR2 SMNVEV (reference sequence). Trimming left V 3 bases short and J 8 bases short, with 14 bases between. The CDR3 sequence is 15 residues long. CDR3: CASSLGQQGDSPLHF. The CDR3, as DNA: TGTGCCAGCAGTTTGGGGCAACAGGGTGATTCACCCCTCCACTTT.

The rearrangement uses TRBV5-6 and TRBJ2-5; D not certain. The CDR3 contains 12 residues. Germline V gene lookup returns CDR1 SGHDT and CDR2 YYEEEE. The germline V and J ends were trimmed by 4 bases and 12 bases, with 16 bases remaining between them. The chain's CDR3 is CASSQRAGSEYF. The CDR3 nucleotides read TGTGCCAGCAGCCAGAGAGCAGGTTCGGAGTACTTC.

The rearrangement uses TRBV27 and TRBJ2-3; D remains ambiguous. V lost 1 base, J lost 6 bases, and 8 bases lay in between. The CDR3 is 13 residues long. Per the germline V gene, CDR1 is MNHEY and CDR2 is SMNVEV (reference sequence). As DNA, the CDR3 is TGTGCCAGCAGTTTATATCGGCGGGATACGCAGTATTTT. Its translation is CASSLYRRDTQYF.

This clonotype was counted at least ten times. The chain couples TRBV29-1 to TRBJ2-5; D unclear. Germline-derived CDR1 and CDR2 are SQVTM and ANQGSEA. The CDR3 is made up of 10 amino acids. Trimming stripped 7 bases from V and 2 bases from J, with 5 bases between. The CDR3 region is CSARQETQYF. For the CDR3, the DNA is TGCAGCGCCCGGCAAGAGACCCAGTACTTC.

The chain is built from TRBV9 and TRBJ2-1; D may correspond to TRBD1 or TRBD2 (5 bases each). Germline values: CDR1 SGDLS, CDR2 YYNGEE. The V and J ends lost 0 bases and 5 bases respectively, with 15 bases between them. The CDR3 totals 16 residues. The CDR3: CASSVAGPLYDNEQFF. CDR3 DNA sequence: TGTGCCAGCAGCGTAGCGGGGCCCCTCTACGACAATGAGCAGTTCTTC.

This clonotype occurred many times. CDR3 DNA: TGTGCCAGCAGTGAGAGACAGGGGGCGTACAATGAGCAGTTCTTC. Translation gives CASSERQGAYNEQFF. The chain recombines TRBV6-1 with TRBJ2-1; 10 bases align to TRBD1. The CDR3 totals 15 residues. Per the germline V gene, CDR1 is MNHNS and CDR2 is SASEGT. The V and J ends lost 3 bases and 4 bases, in that order; junction bases with no gene match: 3.

This clonotype was picked up many times. The chain has TRBV20-1 and TRBJ2-4; D not resolved. Germline CDR1 is DFQATT and CDR2 is SNEGSKA (reference sequence). V was trimmed by 6 bases and J by 0 bases, leaving 12 bases between them. This CDR3 is 14 amino acids long. The CDR3 coding sequence is TGCAGTGCCCCCTGGAAGGGAGCCAAAAACATTCAGTACTTC. The encoded protein is CSAPWKGAKNIQYF.

There are many counts of this clonotype. As DNA, the CDR3 is TGTGCCAGCAGTTTAACACTAGCAGCGGGCAATGAGCAGTTCTTC. The encoded protein is CASSLTLAAGNEQFF. This rearrangement joins TRBV28 to TRBJ2-1; D perhaps matches TRBD2 (6 bases). From germline, CDR1 is MDHEN and CDR2 SYDVKM. The CDR3 contains 15 residues. V lost 2 bases and J lost 6, with 14 bases in between.

This clonotype was observed at least ten times. This rearrangement joins TRBV7-9 to TRBJ2-1; 8 bases fit TRBD2. The CDR3 has 16 residues. J lost 9 bases, V lost 3 bases, and 13 bases had no gene match. Germline V lookup: CDR1 SEHNR, CDR2 FQNEAQ (reference sequence). The CDR3 DNA follows: TGTGCCAGCAGCTTCGGTTACGGGAGGGCCGCGGGTGAGCAGTTCTTC. Its protein is CASSFGYGRAAGEQFF.

Many counts were recorded for this clonotype. The V gene is TRBV6-1, the J gene TRBJ2-7; no reliable D call. This CDR3 region has 13 residues. CDR1 and CDR2 (germline): MNHNS, SASEGT. Trimming removed 9 bases at V and 3 bases at J, with 15 bases between. This CDR3 is CASMVPWGYEQYF. For the CDR3, the DNA is TGTGCCAGTATGGTCCCATGGGGCTACGAGCAGTACTTC.

This clonotype has at least ten counts. The V call is TRBV28, the J call TRBJ2-1; a weak D match, TRBD1 (6 bases). The germline gives CDR1 MDHEN, CDR2 SYDVKM. V lost 3 bases, J lost 3 bases, and 12 bases lay in between. The length of the CDR3 is 15 residues. CDR3 coding DNA: TGTGCCAGCAGTTTGGGGACAACGGACTACAATGAGCAGTTCTTC. Translated, it gives CASSLGTTDYNEQFF.

Of note for this clonotype: Given a much more abundant clone one base away, this may be a read error. This CDR3 is missing its conserved last phenylalanine or tryptophan, likely due to a read error. The chain uses TRBV12-3 or TRBV12-4 and TRBJ2-5, with D possibly TRBD2 on 5 matching bases. The length of the CDR3 is 14 residues. The V end lost 6 bases, the J end lost 4 bases, and 15 bases lay between the germline ends. CDR3 in amino acids: CASSPRRWAETQYS. The CDR3 nucleotides are TGTGCCAGCAGCCCTCGGAGGTGGGCAGAGACCCAGTACTCC.

Notes on this clonotype: Given a much more abundant clone one base away, this may be a read error. This chain connects TRBV28 to TRBJ2-1; possible D gene TRBD1, 8 bases. Germline-derived CDR1 and CDR2 are MDHEN and SYDVKM. The CDR3 has 15 amino acids. The CDR3 nucleotides are TGTGCCAGCAGTCCCCACAGGGGGGGTGACAATGAGCAGCTCTTC. It encodes CASSPHRGGDNEQLF.

This clonotype was counted at least ten times. This rearrangement joins TRBV20-1 to TRBJ1-4; D is possibly TRBD1 (5 bases). Germline lookup yields CDR1 DFQATT and CDR2 SNEGSKA (reference sequence). The CDR3 is 13 amino acids. Trimming stripped 0 bases from V and 7 bases from J, with 9 bases between. The CDR3 DNA sequence: TGCAGTGCTAGAGAGGGGGTGGGTGAAAAACTGTTTTTT. Amino acid sequence: CSAREGVGEKLFF.